Listed below are T cell receptor beta chains from one sample, sequenced in a study of blood T cell repertoires in COVID-19. Here immunoSEQ multiplex PCR was the method, and the copy in TCRdb shows in-frame clones only, minus some. The repertoire holds around 140,000 clones, with 85% to 90% as singletons. Sequenced material: peripheral blood. All receptors come from a man aged 50 to 59 with active COVID-19. The CDR3 runs from the conserved cysteine through the conserved F or W. A D gene is named only where the DNA matches it firmly. Where a row states a size, it is once, few, many or the class of an expanded clone; other rows omit it.

D gene: TRBD1
clone size: .
J gene: TRBJ2-7
V gene: TRBV2
CDR3 protein: CASSGAGTGEAYEQYF
CDR3 DNA: TGTGCCAGCAGTGGGGCGGGGACAGGGGAAGCCTACGAGCAGTACTTC

D gene: .
clone size: few
J gene: TRBJ1-4
V gene: TRBV11-1
CDR3 protein: CASSRRDNEKLFF
CDR3 DNA: TGTGCCAGCAGCCGTAGAGATAATGAAAAACTGTTTTTT

D gene: .
clone size: .
J gene: TRBJ2-7
V gene: TRBV20-1
CDR3 protein: CSARSGHEQYF
CDR3 DNA: TGCAGTGCGCGGAGTGGCCACGAGCAGTACTTC

D gene: TRBD1
clone size: once
J gene: TRBJ2-3
V gene: TRBV9
CDR3 protein: CASSGQGAGDTQYF
CDR3 DNA: TGTGCCAGCAGCGGACAGGGGGCAGGCGATACGCAGTATTTT

D gene: TRBD1
clone size: .
J gene: TRBJ2-1
V gene: TRBV29-1
CDR3 protein: CSVEAGQGFFEQFF
CDR3 DNA: TGCAGCGTTGAGGCGGGACAGGGATTTTTTGAGCAGTTCTTC

D gene: TRBD2
clone size: .
J gene: TRBJ2-1
V gene: TRBV19
CDR3 protein: CASRSGGARDEQFF
CDR3 DNA: TGTGCCTCCCGTAGCGGGGGGGCCAGGGATGAGCAGTTCTTC

D gene: .
clone size: .
J gene: TRBJ2-3
V gene: TRBV3-1/TRBV3-2
CDR3 protein: CASSPPSRDTQYF
CDR3 DNA: TGTGCCAGCAGCCCCCCCAGCAGGGATACGCAGTATTTT

D gene: .
clone size: once
J gene: TRBJ1-5
V gene: TRBV12-3/TRBV12-4
CDR3 protein: CASSPGAGQPQHF
CDR3 DNA: TGTGCCAGCAGTCCAGGGGCCGGCCAGCCCCAGCATTTT

D gene: .
clone size: .
J gene: TRBJ1-1
V gene: TRBV7-2
CDR3 protein: CASSTWTREKAFF
CDR3 DNA: TGTGCCAGCAGCACCTGGACTCGGGAAAAAGCTTTCTTT

D gene: .
clone size: .
J gene: TRBJ1-5
V gene: TRBV19
CDR3 protein: CASSIGAGQNQPQHF
CDR3 DNA: TGTGCCAGTAGTATAGGGGCAGGGCAAAATCAGCCCCAGCATTTT

D gene: TRBD1
clone size: .
J gene: TRBJ1-5
V gene: TRBV7-9
CDR3 protein: CASSLGGQDRVNQPQHF
CDR3 DNA: TGTGCCAGCAGCTTAGGAGGACAGGACAGGGTCAATCAGCCCCAGCATTTT

D gene: TRBD1
clone size: .
J gene: TRBJ1-1
V gene: TRBV19
CDR3 protein: CASSIEGTVNTEAFF
CDR3 DNA: TGTGCCAGTAGTATCGAAGGGACAGTTAACACTGAAGCTTTCTTT

D gene: .
clone size: .
J gene: TRBJ1-3
V gene: TRBV3-1/TRBV3-2
CDR3 protein: CASSQDHIQGNTIYF
CDR3 DNA: TGTGCCAGCAGCCAAGATCACATACAAGGAAACACCATATATTTT

D gene: TRBD2
clone size: .
J gene: TRBJ2-1
V gene: TRBV3-1/TRBV3-2
CDR3 protein: CASSLLRGVYNEQFF
CDR3 DNA: TGTGCCAGCAGCCTGTTGCGGGGGGTCTACAATGAGCAGTTCTTC

D gene: .
clone size: once
J gene: TRBJ2-1
V gene: TRBV5-1
CDR3 protein: CASSLGSSSYNEQFF
CDR3 DNA: TGCGCCAGCAGCTTGGGGTCGAGCTCCTACAATGAGCAGTTCTTC

D gene: TRBD1
clone size: .
J gene: TRBJ1-2
V gene: TRBV5-5
CDR3 protein: CASSHLIALQTGGINYGYTF
CDR3 DNA: TGTGCCAGCAGCCACCTCATCGCCCTCCAGACAGGGGGGATTAACTATGGCTACACCTTC

D gene: .
clone size: .
J gene: TRBJ2-3
V gene: TRBV15
CDR3 protein: CATQRVSTDTQYF
CDR3 DNA: TGTGCCACCCAGCGGGTAAGCACAGATACGCAGTATTTT

D gene: TRBD2
clone size: .
J gene: TRBJ2-2
V gene: TRBV12-5
CDR3 protein: CASGGGVGTGELFF
CDR3 DNA: TGTGCTAGTGGGGGAGGGGTCGGGACCGGGGAGCTGTTTTTT

D gene: TRBD1
clone size: .
J gene: TRBJ1-1
V gene: TRBV7-2
CDR3 protein: CASSLGGTGGLTEAFF
CDR3 DNA: TGTGCCAGCAGCTTAGGGGGAACAGGGGGGTTGACTGAAGCTTTCTTT

D gene: TRBD1
clone size: .
J gene: TRBJ2-7
V gene: TRBV4-2
CDR3 protein: CASSQSKDRLFPYEQYF
CDR3 DNA: TGTGCCAGCAGCCAATCGAAGGACAGGTTATTCCCCTACGAGCAGTACTTC

D gene: TRBD1
clone size: .
J gene: TRBJ1-1
V gene: TRBV20-1
CDR3 protein: CSASTGVYAEAFF
CDR3 DNA: TGCAGTGCTAGTACAGGGGTCTACGCTGAAGCTTTCTTT

D gene: .
clone size: .
J gene: TRBJ1-1
V gene: TRBV5-1
CDR3 protein: CASRGGAGPVNTEAFF
CDR3 DNA: TGCGCCAGCAGAGGTGGGGCGGGGCCGGTGAACACTGAAGCTTTCTTT

D gene: .
clone size: .
J gene: TRBJ1-5
V gene: TRBV7-9
CDR3 protein: CASSFDGVNQPQHF
CDR3 DNA: TGTGCCAGCAGCTTTGACGGAGTGAATCAGCCCCAGCATTTT

D gene: .
clone size: .
J gene: TRBJ1-1
V gene: TRBV6-5
CDR3 protein: CASSFLRVGEAFF
CDR3 DNA: TGTGCCAGCAGTTTCTTGAGGGTGGGCGAAGCTTTCTTT

D gene: .
clone size: few
J gene: TRBJ2-7
V gene: TRBV6-2/TRBV6-3
CDR3 protein: CASSYSAGGRFREQYF
CDR3 DNA: TGTGCCAGCAGTTACTCCGCTGGCGGGCGTTTCCGCGAGCAGTACTTC

D gene: TRBD1
clone size: .
J gene: TRBJ1-2
V gene: TRBV10-3
CDR3 protein: CAISEGQGAHGYTF
CDR3 DNA: TGTGCCATCAGCGAGGGACAGGGGGCTCATGGCTACACCTTC

D gene: TRBD1
clone size: .
J gene: TRBJ1-1
V gene: TRBV7-2
CDR3 protein: CASSPRQGSAEAFF
CDR3 DNA: TGTGCCAGCAGCCCCCGACAGGGGTCGGCTGAAGCTTTCTTT

D gene: TRBD1
clone size: once
J gene: TRBJ1-1
V gene: TRBV15
CDR3 protein: CATSGRTGRVTEAFF
CDR3 DNA: TGTGCCACCAGCGGAAGGACAGGGAGAGTCACTGAAGCTTTCTTT

D gene: .
clone size: .
J gene: TRBJ2-2
V gene: TRBV2
CDR3 protein: CASTSGDTGELFF
CDR3 DNA: TGTGCCAGCACATCAGGGGACACCGGGGAGCTGTTTTTT

D gene: TRBD2
clone size: .
J gene: TRBJ2-2
V gene: TRBV7-2
CDR3 protein: CASSLVASGGGTGELFF
CDR3 DNA: TGTGCCAGCAGCTTAGTCGCTAGCGGGGGGGGAACCGGGGAGCTGTTTTTT

D gene: .
clone size: .
J gene: TRBJ1-4
V gene: TRBV9
CDR3 protein: CASSVGQFNEKLFF
CDR3 DNA: TGTGCCAGCAGCGTAGGGCAGTTTAATGAAAAACTGTTTTTT

D gene: .
clone size: once
J gene: TRBJ2-3
V gene: TRBV6-2/TRBV6-3
CDR3 protein: CASSSAGNPTDTQYF
CDR3 DNA: TGTGCCAGCAGTTCTGCAGGGAACCCCACAGATACGCAGTATTTT

D gene: TRBD2
clone size: once
J gene: TRBJ2-3
V gene: TRBV5-1
CDR3 protein: CASSNGTSGGRTDTQYF
CDR3 DNA: TGCGCCAGCAGCAACGGGACTAGCGGGGGCCGCACAGATACGCAGTATTTT

D gene: TRBD1
clone size: .
J gene: TRBJ1-1
V gene: TRBV11-1
CDR3 protein: CASSLSGTANTEAFF
CDR3 DNA: TGTGCCAGCAGCTTGTCCGGGACAGCTAACACTGAAGCTTTCTTT

D gene: TRBD2
clone size: once
J gene: TRBJ2-1
V gene: TRBV3-1/TRBV3-2
CDR3 protein: CASSQGGGEEQFF
CDR3 DNA: TGTGCCAGCAGCCAAGGCGGGGGGGAGGAGCAGTTCTTC

D gene: TRBD1
clone size: .
J gene: TRBJ2-3
V gene: TRBV19
CDR3 protein: CASSHRGRVGLQTDTQYF
CDR3 DNA: TGTGCCAGTAGCCACAGGGGTCGGGTAGGTTTACAAACAGATACGCAGTATTTT

D gene: TRBD1
clone size: few
J gene: TRBJ2-7
V gene: TRBV5-1
CDR3 protein: CASSPGQGFYEQYF
CDR3 DNA: TGCGCCAGCAGCCCAGGACAGGGTTTCTACGAGCAGTACTTC

D gene: .
clone size: .
J gene: TRBJ1-5
V gene: TRBV19
CDR3 protein: CASSIDRTENQPQHF
CDR3 DNA: TGTGCCAGTAGTATAGATCGCACGGAGAATCAGCCCCAGCATTTT

D gene: TRBD2
clone size: .
J gene: TRBJ2-2
V gene: TRBV10-3
CDR3 protein: CAISDPTSGAANTGELFF
CDR3 DNA: TGTGCCATCAGTGATCCCACTAGCGGGGCCGCGAACACCGGGGAGCTGTTTTTT

D gene: .
clone size: .
J gene: TRBJ1-3
V gene: TRBV3-1/TRBV3-2
CDR3 protein: CASSQKLGGRNTIYF
CDR3 DNA: TGTGCCAGCAGCCAAAAACTGGGAGGAAGAAACACCATATATTTT

D gene: TRBD2
clone size: .
J gene: TRBJ2-1
V gene: TRBV6-5
CDR3 protein: CASRPRGGAYNEQFF
CDR3 DNA: TGTGCCAGCAGGCCTCGCGGGGGGGCTTACAATGAGCAGTTCTTC

D gene: .
clone size: few
J gene: TRBJ1-6
V gene: TRBV28
CDR3 protein: CASRSNGGTPPLHF
CDR3 DNA: TGTGCCAGCAGGTCTAACGGGGGGACCCCACCCCTCCACTTT

D gene: .
clone size: .
J gene: TRBJ2-2
V gene: TRBV27
CDR3 protein: CASSSYNTGELFF
CDR3 DNA: TGTGCCAGCAGTTCCTACAACACCGGGGAGCTGTTTTTT

D gene: TRBD1
clone size: .
J gene: TRBJ2-2
V gene: TRBV2
CDR3 protein: CASSGTALYTGELFF
CDR3 DNA: TGTGCCAGCAGCGGGACAGCTCTTTATACCGGGGAGCTGTTTTTT

D gene: TRBD1
clone size: .
J gene: TRBJ2-7
V gene: TRBV7-2
CDR3 protein: CASSQDRALPYEQYF
CDR3 DNA: TGTGCCAGCAGCCAAGACAGGGCCCTACCCTACGAGCAGTACTTC

D gene: .
clone size: .
J gene: TRBJ1-1
V gene: TRBV21-1
CDR3 protein: CASSKRDLLGFF
CDR3 DNA: TGTGCCAGCAGCAAGCGGGACCTCTTAGGTTTCTTT

D gene: TRBD1
clone size: .
J gene: TRBJ1-4
V gene: TRBV6-5
CDR3 protein: CASLRDRGFEKLFF
CDR3 DNA: TGTGCCAGCCTCAGAGACAGGGGTTTTGAAAAACTGTTTTTT

D gene: .
clone size: once
J gene: TRBJ2-1
V gene: TRBV11-2
CDR3 protein: CASSLGTGGLGYYNEQFF
CDR3 DNA: TGTGCCAGCAGCTTAGGGACCGGAGGTCTTGGTTACTACAATGAGCAGTTCTTC

D gene: .
clone size: .
J gene: TRBJ1-1
V gene: TRBV7-2
CDR3 protein: CASSLAQGRTEAFF
CDR3 DNA: TGTGCCAGCAGCTTAGCACAGGGTCGGACTGAAGCTTTCTTT

D gene: .
clone size: .
J gene: TRBJ1-5
V gene: TRBV30
CDR3 protein: CAWSTFGERNQPQHF
CDR3 DNA: TGTGCCTGGAGCACCTTTGGGGAGCGCAATCAGCCCCAGCATTTT

D gene: TRBD1
clone size: .
J gene: TRBJ1-5
V gene: TRBV2
CDR3 protein: CASSERGQRSQPQHF
CDR3 DNA: TGTGCCAGCAGTGAAAGGGGGCAGAGGAGTCAGCCCCAGCATTTT

D gene: TRBD1
clone size: .
J gene: TRBJ2-7
V gene: TRBV6-4
CDR3 protein: CASSEGGLTYEQYF
CDR3 DNA: TGTGCCAGCAGTGAAGGGGGCTTGACCTACGAGCAGTACTTC

D gene: .
clone size: few
J gene: TRBJ1-5
V gene: TRBV19
CDR3 protein: CASQAGAGNQPQHF
CDR3 DNA: TGTGCCAGCCAAGCGGGGGCAGGCAATCAGCCCCAGCATTTT

D gene: TRBD2
clone size: .
J gene: TRBJ2-3
V gene: TRBV7-9
CDR3 protein: CASSHRLAGDTQYF
CDR3 DNA: TGTGCCAGCAGCCACCGACTAGCGGGGGATACGCAGTATTTT

D gene: TRBD1
clone size: .
J gene: TRBJ1-1
V gene: TRBV4-1
CDR3 protein: CASSRLLRGQTEAFF
CDR3 DNA: TGCGCCAGCAGCCGGCTCCTTAGGGGGCAAACTGAAGCTTTCTTT

D gene: .
clone size: .
J gene: TRBJ1-6
V gene: TRBV11-2
CDR3 protein: CASSLGLSNSPLHF
CDR3 DNA: TGTGCCAGCAGCTTGGGGCTATCAAATTCACCCCTCCACTTT

D gene: TRBD1
clone size: .
J gene: TRBJ1-2
V gene: TRBV9
CDR3 protein: CASSGNQGVLYTF
CDR3 DNA: TGTGCCAGCAGCGGGAACCAGGGGGTACTCTACACCTTC

D gene: TRBD2
clone size: .
J gene: TRBJ2-7
V gene: TRBV6-4
CDR3 protein: CASTYGGLDEQYF
CDR3 DNA: TGTGCCAGCACATACGGGGGGTTGGACGAGCAGTACTTC

D gene: .
clone size: .
J gene: TRBJ2-1
V gene: TRBV19
CDR3 protein: CASSMWGLEQFF
CDR3 DNA: TGTGCCAGTAGTATGTGGGGGCTTGAGCAGTTCTTC